Below, 27 T cell receptor beta chains from the same sample are listed, as sequenced in a study of identical twins. Each CDR3 protein is one row after TCRdb ran MiXCR on the 5' RACE reads. This sample yields 260,000 or so distinct CDR3 sequences, of which approximately 8% are seen a single time; 5% to 6% belongs to the top ten. In addition, the sample was reused for a study of yellow fever vaccine responses in identical twins.

Material: CD8+ T cells sorted from blood. The receptor source for this set is a woman aged 18-29 years in good health.

The chain carries TRBV29-1 and TRBJ2-3; D gene uncertain. CDR1 SQVTM and CDR2 ANQGSEA come from the germline V gene. The V gene lost 0 bases and the J gene lost 2 bases, with 3 bases spanning the gap. This CDR3 contains 12 residues. DNA of the CDR3: TGCAGCGTTGAAGACTTCACAGATACGCAGTATTTT. It is translated as CSVEDFTDTQYF.

The chain joins TRBV14 to TRBJ2-7; no clear D gene. The CDR3 contains 14 residues. Germline V gene lookup returns CDR1 SGHDN and CDR2 FVKESK. Trimming pared 0 bases from V and 4 bases from J, leaving 10 bases between. CDR3 bases: TGTGCCAGCAGCCAAGAGGACCGCGGTTACGAGCAGTACTTC. Translated, it gives CASSQEDRGYEQYF.

The J gene is TRBJ2-1, the V gene TRBV4-2; D not certain. The CDR3 contains 16 residues. Germline V gene data show CDR1 as LGHNA and CDR2 as YNFKEQ. V was shortened by 0 bases and J by 0 bases, with 9 bases between the two germline ends. CDR3 in amino acids: CASSQEEAASYNEQFF. Here the CDR3 DNA reads TGTGCCAGCAGCCAAGAAGAAGCCGCCTCCTACAATGAGCAGTTCTTC.

At least ten counts were recorded for this clonotype. The chain links TRBV5-1 to TRBJ2-1; D gene ambiguous. This CDR3 has 16 residues. Trimming shortened V by 4 bases and J by 2 bases, and 16 bases separated the two germline ends. CDR1 and CDR2 from the germline V gene are SGHRS and YFSETQ. The CDR3: CASSLEARLTYNEQFF. Written as DNA, the CDR3 is TGCGCCAGCAGCCTCGAGGCGCGGTTAACCTACAATGAGCAGTTCTTC.

This rearrangement joins TRBV14 to TRBJ2-1; no reliable D call. Germline CDR1 reads SGHDN; CDR2 reads FVKESK. V was cut by 0 bases and J by 0 bases, with 15 bases left in between. CDR3 length: 18 residues. The CDR3 DNA sequence: TGTGCCAGCAGCCAAGATTTGGTCACCAGGAGCTCCTACAATGAGCAGTTCTTC. The encoded protein is CASSQDLVTRSSYNEQFF.

This clonotype has a count of ten or more. This chain joins TRBV7-2 and TRBJ2-7; D is perhaps TRBD2 (5 bases). The CDR3 covers 17 residues. CDR1 SGHTA and CDR2 FQGNSA come from the germline V gene. Between the trimmed V and J ends, which lost 0 bases and 3 bases, there was a span of 18 bases. This chain's CDR3 is CASSLAGGLTVLYEQYF. CDR3 in DNA: TGTGCCAGCAGCTTAGCGGGCGGACTCACAGTCCTCTACGAGCAGTACTTC.

This sequence joins TRBV11-2 and TRBJ2-2; TRBD1 matches at 7 bases. J was trimmed by 1 base and V by 2 bases; bases with no gene match: 7. This CDR3 is built from 17 residues. Germline loops: CDR1 SGHAT, CDR2 FQNNGV. The CDR3 DNA is TGTGCCAGCAGCTTAAAGTTTCCAGGGGGGAACACCGGGGAGCTGTTTTTT. As protein: CASSLKFPGGNTGELFF.

The rearrangement joins TRBV6-5 to TRBJ1-1; D remains unclear. The CDR3 has 16 amino acids. Trimming pared 1 base from V and 0 bases from J, leaving 12 bases between. CDR1 is MNHEY, CDR2 SVGAGI, per germline. CDR3 in amino acids: CASSYFDGRMNTEAFF. CDR3 DNA sequence: TGTGCCAGCAGTTACTTTGATGGTCGAATGAACACTGAAGCTTTCTTT.

This clonotype has ten or more counts. The chain couples TRBV3-1 to TRBJ2-7; a possible D gene is TRBD2 (6 bases). The germline V and J ends were trimmed by 10 bases and 4 bases, with 11 bases remaining between them. The germline V gene encodes CDR1 LGHDT and CDR2 YNNKEL (reference sequence). The CDR3 totals 11 residues. CDR3: CAIRGLYEQYV. The CDR3 DNA follows: TGTGCCATCCGGGGGTTATACGAGCAGTACGTC.

This chain joins TRBV6-5 and TRBJ2-3; maybe TRBD1 (5 bases). Germline CDR1 MNHEY, CDR2 SVGAGI. Trimming removed 0 bases from V and 3 bases from J, with 7 bases in between. This CDR3 spans 14 amino acids. CDR3 sequence reads: CASSYSGDTDTQYF. The CDR3 DNA follows: TGTGCCAGCAGTTACTCAGGGGATACAGATACGCAGTATTTT.

This clonotype showed up just a few times. The junction departs from germline at one end; a sequencing error may be responsible. J is TRBJ2-7 and V is TRBV2, with D possibly matching TRBD1 (6 bases). CDR1 and CDR2 (germline): SNHLY, FYNNEI. The CDR3 loop spans 13 amino acids. CDR3 bases: TGTGCCAGCAGTGAATGGTTGGAGCAGGGGTTTGACTTC. Encoded protein: CASSEWLEQGFDF.

The sample holds a few counts of this clonotype. The CDR3 coding sequence is TGCGCCAGCAGCCCCCAATATCGCTACGATGTCGCAGATACGCAGTATTTT. Amino acid sequence: CASSPQYRYDVADTQYF. The genes are TRBV5-1 and TRBJ2-3; no clear D. CDR1 and CDR2 from the germline V gene are SGHRS and YFSETQ. The ends were cut back, 4 bases at V and 4 bases at J, with 22 bases in the middle. The CDR3 length is 17 residues.

The chain uses TRBV14 and TRBJ2-1; D uncertain. The germline V gene encodes CDR1 SGHDN and CDR2 FVKESK. The V end lost 1 base, the J end lost 4 bases, and 20 bases lay between the germline ends. The CDR3 has 18 amino acids. Written as DNA, the CDR3 is TGTGCCAGCAGCCAAGCGCAGGTCCTTTCGTCTAGATACAATGAGCAGTTCTTC. This gives the protein CASSQAQVLSSRYNEQFF. Complete variable domain (other parts from reference TRBV14 and TRBJ2-1): EAGVTQFPSHSVIEKGQTVTLRCDPISGHDNLYWYRRVMGKEIKFLLHFVKESKQDESGMPNNRFLAERTGGTYSTLKVQPAELEDSGVYFCASSQAQVLSSRYNEQFFGPGTRLTVL.

CDR3 loop: CASSPSMSPGELFF. CDR3 DNA: TGTGCCAGCAGCCCTTCTATGTCCCCCGGGGAGCTGTTTTTT. The gene calls are TRBV7-9 and TRBJ2-2; D remains ambiguous. The CDR3 contains 14 residues. Trimming removed 5 bases from V and 6 bases from J, with 13 bases in between. Germline V gene data show CDR1 as SEHNR and CDR2 as FQNEAQ (reference sequence). Full variable domain (missing parts from reference TRBV7-9 and TRBJ2-2): DTGVSQNPRHKITKRGQNVTFRCDPISEHNRLYWYRQTLGQGPEFLTYFQNEAQLEKSRLLSDRFSAERPKGSFSTLEIQRTEQGDSAMYLCASSPSMSPGELFFGEGSRLTVL.

The genes are TRBV5-5 and TRBJ1-4; a possible D gene is TRBD1 (6 bases). The germline gives CDR1 SGHKS, CDR2 YYEKEE (reference sequence). This CDR3 contains 13 residues. V shed 4 bases and J shed 8 bases, with 12 bases lying between them. The CDR3: CASSLGGMEKLFF. CDR3 nucleotide sequence: TGTGCCAGCAGCCTAGGGGGGATGGAAAAACTGTTTTTT.

This clonotype came up a few times. The chain uses TRBV11-1 and TRBJ1-1, with TRBD1 identical over 8 bases. Germline V gene lookup returns CDR1 SGHAT and CDR2 FQDESV (reference sequence). CDR3 length equals 16 residues. V dropped 3 bases and J dropped 1; count of bases not matched to a gene: 7. CDR3 bases: TGTGCCAGCAGCTTTCTTGGACAGGGAACGAACACTGAAGCTTTCTTT. Its translation: CASSFLGQGTNTEAFF. Variable domain in full (rest from reference TRBV11-1 and TRBJ1-1): EAEVAQSPRYKITEKSQAVAFWCDPISGHATLYWYRQILGQGPELLVQFQDESVVDDSQLPKDRFSAERLKGVDSTLKIQPAELGDSAMYLCASSFLGQGTNTEAFFGQGTRLTVV.

This clonotype appeared a few times. This chain joins TRBV24-1 and TRBJ2-2; D unclear. The CDR3 sequence is 17 residues long. Between the trimmed V and J ends, which lost 4 bases and 2 bases, there was a span of 16 bases. CDR1 and CDR2 (germline): KGHDR, SFDVKD. In DNA, the CDR3 is TGTGCCACCAGTGACTCTGACGCCCTTTCTAACACCGGGGAGCTGTTTTTT. This sequence encodes CATSDSDALSNTGELFF.

This clonotype was detected a few times. V is TRBV7-3 and J is TRBJ2-5; 7 bases are shared with TRBD2. The CDR3 totals 15 residues. Germline values: CDR1 SGHTA, CDR2 FQGTGA. V was clipped by 5 bases and J by 5 bases; unmatched bases: 11. Here the CDR3 DNA reads TGTGCCAGCAGCCCCACCGGGGGGTTAGGGGAGACCCAGTACTTC. It encodes CASSPTGGLGETQYF. Full variable domain (missing parts from reference TRBV7-3 and TRBJ2-5): GAGVSQTPSNKVTEKGKYVELRCDPISGHTALYWYRQSLGQGPEFLIYFQGTGAADDSGLPNDRFFAVRPEGSVSTLKIQRTERGDSAVYLCASSPTGGLGETQYFGPGTRLLVL.

This clonotype came up many times. V and J are TRBV15 and TRBJ2-7; 9 bases line up with TRBD1. Germline loops: CDR1 LNHNV, CDR2 YYDKDF (reference sequence). The trim removed 2 bases at V and 5 bases at J, leaving 7 bases unmatched. CDR3 length: 15 amino acids. This CDR3 reads CATSRNRGPIDEQYF. In nucleotides, the CDR3 is TGTGCCACCAGCAGAAACAGGGGGCCAATTGACGAGCAGTACTTC.

This clonotype was counted ten times or more. This rearrangement joins TRBV12-3 or TRBV12-4 to TRBJ2-3, with TRBD1 identical over 10 bases. The CDR3 has 15 residues. Unmatched junction bases numbered 3, after V lost 1 base and J lost 5 bases. The CDR3 is CASSLGGQGIDTQYF. The CDR3 region has the DNA TGTGCCAGCAGTTTAGGGGGACAGGGGATAGATACGCAGTATTTT.

This clonotype was recorded a few times. The chain uses TRBV5-6 and TRBJ2-5; D remains unclear. From germline, CDR1 is SGHDT and CDR2 YYEEEE. The CDR3 has 14 amino acids. V lost 0 bases to trimming and J lost 2 bases, with 8 bases between them. The chain's CDR3 is CASSLAAGQETQYF. In DNA form, the CDR3 reads TGTGCCAGCAGCTTGGCCGCCGGTCAAGAGACCCAGTACTTC.

The gene calls are TRBV12-5 and TRBJ2-3; D is unclear. The CDR3 contains 12 residues. Germline loops: CDR1 LGHNT, CDR2 FRNRAP. V lost 7 bases to trimming and J lost 2 bases, with 7 bases between them. CDR3: CASVGDTDTQYF. CDR3 coding DNA: TGTGCTAGTGTTGGGGACACAGATACGCAGTATTTT.

This chain links TRBV4-2 with TRBJ2-3; 11 bases map to TRBD2. The CDR3 has 17 residues. Looked up from germline, CDR1 is LGHNA and CDR2 is YNFKEQ. The V and J ends lost 0 bases and 4 bases, in that order; junction bases with no gene match: 6. The CDR3 is CASSQEGSSGRSDTQYF. CDR3 in DNA: TGTGCCAGCAGCCAAGAAGGGTCTAGCGGGAGGTCAGATACGCAGTATTTT.

In its sample, this clonotype was seen many times. The chain uses TRBV11-1 and TRBJ2-3; TRBD2 matches 9 bases. The CDR3 is 18 amino acids. From germline, CDR1 is SGHAT and CDR2 FQDESV (reference sequence). J was trimmed by 4 bases and V by 4 bases; bases with no gene match: 15. The CDR3 DNA is TGTGCCAGCAGCTCGCGGGATTCACCGGGACTAGCTGCAGATACGCAGTATTTT. As protein: CASSSRDSPGLAADTQYF.

Ten or more counts support this clonotype. J is TRBJ2-2 and V is TRBV4-2; a possible D gene is TRBD2 (6 bases). V lost 4 bases and J 5 bases, leaving 20 bases between the germline ends. The CDR3 covers 17 residues. Germline-derived CDR1 and CDR2 are LGHNA and YNFKEQ. DNA for the CDR3: TGTGCCAGCAGCCGGAGGGGTCGTTATCGAATAACCGGGGAGCTGTTTTTT. Translating it yields CASSRRGRYRITGELFF.

This clonotype was counted between two and nine times. The V and J genes are TRBV6-1 and TRBJ1-4; D possibly corresponds to TRBD1 (5 bases). The CDR3 runs to 16 residues. CDR1 is MNHNS, CDR2 SASEGT, per germline. V was pared by 5 bases and J by 3 bases, with 16 bases between. This chain's CDR3 is CASSPRDFAPNEKLFF. CDR3 bases: TGTGCCAGCAGTCCGAGGGACTTCGCACCTAATGAAAAACTGTTTTTT.

For this clonotype: A much larger clone differs by one base, so this may be a read error. The genes are TRBV10-2 and TRBJ2-3, with D perhaps matching TRBD2 (6 bases). The CDR3 loop spans 17 amino acids. Trimming pared 0 bases from V and 6 bases from J, leaving 19 bases between. From germline, CDR1 is WSHSY and CDR2 SAAADI. CDR3 coding DNA: TGCGCCAGCAGTGAGTCCAGACTAGGGGAGTTCTGGGATACGCAGTATTTT. The encoded protein is CASSESRLGEFWDTQYF.